Shown below are 8 T cell receptor beta chains from a single sample sequenced in a study of T cells after yellow fever vaccination. TCRdb re-derived calls from the 5' RACE reads in MiXCR, one entry per CDR3 protein. The sample consists of 300,000 to 350,000 distinct CDR3 sequences, around 8.1% of them appearing once. The sample in question was PBMCs, obtained about 49 days after the first yellow fever vaccination. The receptors come from a man aged 18 to 35 who received the YFV17D yellow fever vaccine.

This clonotype has just a few counts. The chain recombines TRBV20-1 with TRBJ1-5; D gene unclear. Looked up from germline, CDR1 is DFQATT and CDR2 is SNEGSKA (reference sequence). CDR3 length: 13 residues. V lost 1 base and J 1 base, leaving 5 bases between the germline ends. The chain's CDR3 is CSARADSNQPQHF. DNA for the CDR3: TGCAGTGCTAGAGCGGACAGCAATCAGCCCCAGCATTTT.

This clonotype was detected a few times. The J gene is TRBJ2-1, the V gene TRBV7-9; perhaps TRBD2 as D (5 bases). Germline CDR1 is SEHNR and CDR2 is FQNEAQ (reference sequence). V shed 6 bases and J shed 13 bases, with 19 bases lying between them. The CDR3 loop spans 13 amino acids. CDR3 protein: CASRNNRVREQFF. The CDR3 nucleotides read TGTGCCAGCAGAAACAATAGGGTGAGGGAACAGTTCTTC. Filled out from reference TRBV7-9 and TRBJ2-1, the complete variable domain reads DTGVSQNPRHKITKRGQNVTFRCDPISEHNRLYWYRQTLGQGPEFLTYFQNEAQLEKSRLLSDRFSAERPKGSFSTLEIQRTEQGDSAMYLCASRNNRVREQFFGPGTRLTVL.

This clonotype appeared many times. V and J are TRBV11-3 and TRBJ2-1; 9 bases map to TRBD1. CDR1 is SGHNT, CDR2 YENEEA, per germline. The CDR3 contains 14 residues. V lost 5 bases to trimming and J lost 9 bases; unmatched junction nucleotides: 8. The CDR3 loop reads CASSGQGRRGEQFF. CDR3 DNA: TGTGCCAGCAGCGGACAGGGGCGACGGGGTGAGCAGTTCTTC.

The chain combines TRBV3-1 with TRBJ2-3, with a possible D match to TRBD1 (5 bases). With 7 bases removed from V and 4 bases from J, the gap between germline ends came to 21 bases. The CDR3 covers 16 residues. Germline values: CDR1 LGHDT, CDR2 YNNKEL (reference sequence). The CDR3 here is CASIQSIGREADTQYF. CDR3 in DNA: TGTGCCAGCATCCAGTCCATCGGCAGGGAAGCAGATACGCAGTATTTT.

The V gene is TRBV24-1, the J gene TRBJ2-1; a possible D gene is TRBD2 (7 bases). V was shortened by 1 base and J by 6 bases, with 15 bases between the two germline ends. Germline values: CDR1 KGHDR, CDR2 SFDVKD. The CDR3 extends over 16 amino acids. CDR3 region: CATSDFGGGASNEQFF. In DNA, the CDR3 is TGTGCCACCAGTGATTTTGGTGGGGGGGCCTCCAATGAGCAGTTCTTC.

This clonotype was picked up a small number of times. The chain is built from TRBV7-2 and TRBJ2-7; D possibly corresponds to TRBD2 (5 bases). Germline CDR1 is SGHTA and CDR2 is FQGNSA. The CDR3 spans 15 residues. V lost 5 bases to trimming and J lost 2 bases, with 16 bases between them. CDR3 DNA: TGTGCCAGCAGCGTAGACACGTGGAGGACCTACGAGCAGTACTTC. Protein product: CASSVDTWRTYEQYF.

This clonotype appeared a few times. This chain connects TRBV18 to TRBJ2-3; either TRBD1 or TRBD2 may fit D (5 bases each). With 5 bases removed from V and 5 bases from J, the gap between germline ends came to 17 bases. Germline lookup yields CDR1 KGHSH and CDR2 LQKENI. The length of the CDR3 is 15 residues. The CDR3 DNA sequence: TGTGCCAGCTCAGAGACAGAGGGCTCCAGAGATACGCAGTATTTT. Amino acid sequence: CASSETEGSRDTQYF.

A few counts support this clonotype. V gene TRBV5-1 combines with J gene TRBJ2-1, with a tentative D call TRBD2 (7 bases). The CDR3 runs to 18 residues. The V gene's germline CDR1 is SGHRS and CDR2 YFSETQ. V was pared by 4 bases and J by 0 bases, with 20 bases between. CDR3 DNA: TGCGCCAGCAGCCCTTCGGGGGGCTGGGGGGACTCCTACAATGAGCAGTTCTTC. Translation gives CASSPSGGWGDSYNEQFF. Looking up the rest from reference TRBV5-1 and TRBJ2-1 gives the full variable domain: KAGVTQTPRYLIKTRGQQVTLSCSPISGHRSVSWYQQTPGQGLQFLFEYFSETQRNKGNFPGRFSGRQFSNSRSEMNVSTLELGDSALYLCASSPSGGWGDSYNEQFFGPGTRLTVL.